This note documents a single TCR beta chain sequence. Study processing details: Reference gene primer amplification gave estimated nucleated cell counts. TCRdb's table, derived via immunoSEQ multiplex PCR, lists solely in-frame clones and lacks some. The DNA was the basis for D and trimming; V, J and clone size are from that table. The sample includes 67,000 or so clones, about 80% of them seen just once. These data come from a study of blood T cell repertoires in COVID-19. Study-wide background: COVID-19 samples from acute and convalescent phases originated in the United States, Italy and Spain. Sample material is recorded as cDNA or gDNA derived from T cells, B-cell-depleted T cells, or PBMCs.

The sequence came from a woman in her 70s with acute or convalescent COVID-19. Specimen: peripheral blood.

The CDR3 DNA reads TGTGCCAGCAGCTTAGGATTTGCGGAGACCCAGTACTTC. Its translation: CASSLGFAETQYF. The chain employs TRBV7-9 and TRBJ2-5; D gene uncertain. This CDR3 comprises 13 residues. The V gene's germline CDR1 is SEHNR and CDR2 FQNEAQ (reference sequence). Trimming pared 1 base from V and 5 bases from J, leaving 8 bases between.